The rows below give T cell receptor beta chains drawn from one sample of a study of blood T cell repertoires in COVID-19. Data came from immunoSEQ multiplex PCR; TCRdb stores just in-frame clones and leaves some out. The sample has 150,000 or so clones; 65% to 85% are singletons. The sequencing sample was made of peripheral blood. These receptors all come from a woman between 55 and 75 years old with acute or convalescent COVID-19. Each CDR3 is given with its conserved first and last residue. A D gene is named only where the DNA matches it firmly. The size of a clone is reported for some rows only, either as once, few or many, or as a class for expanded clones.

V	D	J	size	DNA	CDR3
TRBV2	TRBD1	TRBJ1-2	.	TGTGCCAGTACTTGGACAGGGGACTATGGCTACACCTTC	CASTWTGDYGYTF
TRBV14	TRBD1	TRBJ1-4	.	TGTGCCAGCAGCCCCAGGGGGGAAAAACTGTTTTTT	CASSPRGEKLFF
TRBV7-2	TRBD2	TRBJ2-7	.	TGTGCCAGCAGCCCAGGACTAGCGGGGGGTTCCGAGCAGTACTTC	CASSPGLAGGSEQYF
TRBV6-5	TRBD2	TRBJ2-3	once	TGTGCCAGCAGTTCCCGGACTAGCGGACCCGATACGCAGTATTTT	CASSSRTSGPDTQYF
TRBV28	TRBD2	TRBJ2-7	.	TGTGCCAGCAGTTTGAAGGAGAGGTTAGGGCGGGGGGGCCACCACGAGCAGTACTTC	CASSLKERLGRGGHHEQYF
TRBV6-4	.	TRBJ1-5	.	TGTGCCAGCAGTGAAGAAGCCTCGGGGAAGCCCCAGCATTTT	CASSEEASGKPQHF
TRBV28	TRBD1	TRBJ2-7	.	TGTGCCAGCACAACAGGGGGGACAATCTACGAGCAGTACTTC	CASTTGGTIYEQYF
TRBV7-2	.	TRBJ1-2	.	TGTGCCAGCAGCTTTCGACTTACGGAGCTTAATGGGGGCTACACCTTC	CASSFRLTELNGGYTF
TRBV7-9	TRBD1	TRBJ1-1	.	TGTGCCAGCAGTCGACAGGGTTTAACTGAAGCTTTCTTT	CASSRQGLTEAFF
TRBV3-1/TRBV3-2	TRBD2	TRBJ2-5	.	TGTGCCAGCAGCCAAGGACTAGCGAAAGAGACCCAGTACTTC	CASSQGLAKETQYF
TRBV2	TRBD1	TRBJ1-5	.	TGTGCCAGCAGAACGAACAGGGGTTTCCAGCCCCAGCATTTT	CASRTNRGFQPQHF
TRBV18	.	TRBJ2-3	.	TGTGCCAGCTCAGCGCCCGGGACTCAACCCGGGGGGCAGTATTTT	CASSAPGTQPGGQYF
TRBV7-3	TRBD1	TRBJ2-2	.	TGTGCCAGCAGCAAGGACAGGGGCCCCGGGGAGCTGTTTTTT	CASSKDRGPGELFF
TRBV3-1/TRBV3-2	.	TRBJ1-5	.	TGTGCCAGCAGCCAAGACAGGTTCAGCAATCAGCCCCAGCATTTT	CASSQDRFSNQPQHF
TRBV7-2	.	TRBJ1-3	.	TGTGCCAGCAGCTCTCTACCGGCAGGGGCTGGAAACACCATATATTTT	CASSSLPAGAGNTIYF
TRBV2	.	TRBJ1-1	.	TGTGCCAGCAGTCGGGACACTGCGTCCGTTACCATGAACACTGAAGCTTTCTTT	CASSRDTASVTMNTEAFF
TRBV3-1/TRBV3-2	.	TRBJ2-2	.	TGTGCCAGCAGCCAATCCGCGACCGGGGAGCTGTTTTTT	CASSQSATGELFF
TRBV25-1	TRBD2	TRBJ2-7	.	TGTGCCAGCAGTAGCGGGGCAGCCTACGAGCAGTACTTC	CASSSGAAYEQYF
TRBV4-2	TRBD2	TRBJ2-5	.	TGTGCCAGCAGCCAGAGCGGGGGGGCAGCTGAGACCCAGTACTTC	CASSQSGGAAETQYF
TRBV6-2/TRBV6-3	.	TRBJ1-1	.	TGTGCCAGCAGTCTTGGAGGGCTGAACACTGAAGCTTTCTTT	CASSLGGLNTEAFF
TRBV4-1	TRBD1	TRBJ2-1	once	TGCGCCAGCAGCCAAGTACAGGGGGCAACCGATGAGCAGTTCTTC	CASSQVQGATDEQFF
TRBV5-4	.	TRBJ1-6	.	TGTGCCAGCAGCATTGGGGGGGTCAGCTCCTATAATTCACCCCTCCACTTT	CASSIGGVSSYNSPLHF
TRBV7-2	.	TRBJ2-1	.	TGTGCCAGCATCCCCGACCTAGGCTACAATGAGCAGTTCTTC	CASIPDLGYNEQFF
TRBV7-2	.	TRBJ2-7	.	TGTGCCAGCAGCTTGGCCAGGGCCTACGAGCAGTACTTC	CASSLARAYEQYF
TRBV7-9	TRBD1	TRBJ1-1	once	TGTGCCAGCAGCTTCGGGACAGGGAGTACTGAAGCTTTCTTT	CASSFGTGSTEAFF
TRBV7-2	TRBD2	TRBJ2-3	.	TGTGCCAGCAGGCTGAAGGGTGGACTAGCGAACGCAGATACGCAGTATTTT	CASRLKGGLANADTQYF
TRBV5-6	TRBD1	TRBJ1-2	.	TGTGCCAGCAGCCGATACGGACAGGGTCCCTATGGCTACACCTTC	CASSRYGQGPYGYTF
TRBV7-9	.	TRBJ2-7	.	TGTGCCAGCAGCATAGTAATCTACGAGCAGTACTTC	CASSIVIYEQYF
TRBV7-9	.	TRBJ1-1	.	TGTGCCAGCAGCTTAACAAATGGGAACACTGAAGCTTTCTTT	CASSLTNGNTEAFF
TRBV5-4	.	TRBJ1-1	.	TGTGCCAGCAGCCCGCGGGGGGGCCCCATGAACACTGAAGCTTTCTTT	CASSPRGGPMNTEAFF